One sample yielded the 24 T cell receptor beta chains listed below, sequenced in a study of tumor-infiltrating lymphocytes in oesophageal squamous cell carcinoma. TCRdb called the PCR reads again in MiXCR, with one record for every CDR3 protein. The sample has 16,000 or so distinct CDR3 sequences, 35% to 45% seen once. Sequenced sample: esophageal tumor tissue. These receptors came from a male donor with esophageal squamous cell carcinoma.

This clonotype was observed many times. The gene calls are TRBV5-1 and TRBJ2-7; no definite D call. V was trimmed by 2 bases and J by 2 bases, leaving 8 bases between them. This CDR3 spans 13 amino acids. Germline lookup yields CDR1 SGHRS and CDR2 YFSETQ. CDR3: CASSLSGTYEQYF. The CDR3 coding sequence is TGCGCCAGCAGCTTATCAGGAACCTACGAGCAGTACTTC.

This clonotype showed up just once. The chain carries TRBV6-5 and TRBJ2-4; TRBD1 matches 9 bases. From germline, CDR1 is MNHEY and CDR2 SVGAGI. The CDR3 consists of 17 residues. V was clipped by 2 bases and J by 2 bases; unmatched bases: 7. In DNA form, the CDR3 reads TGTGCCAGCAGTTACAGAGGGACAGGGAAGACCAAAAACATTCAGTACTTC. Amino acid sequence: CASSYRGTGKTKNIQYF.

The genes are TRBV7-8 and TRBJ2-1, with 7 nucleotides matching TRBD2. Germline assignment: CDR1 SGHVS and CDR2 FQNEAQ. The CDR3 contains 16 residues. V gave up 4 bases and J gave up 4 bases; unmatched junction bases: 10. The CDR3 coding sequence is TGTGCCAGCAGCTCAGAGCGCGGGAGTAGTTACAATGAGCAGTTCTTC. It translates to CASSSERGSSYNEQFF.

V is TRBV7-3 and J is TRBJ2-3; D uncertain. The CDR3 sequence is 13 residues long. Trimming removed 1 base at V and 5 bases at J, with 7 bases between. Looked up from germline, CDR1 is SGHTA and CDR2 is FQGTGA. The CDR3 DNA sequence: TGTGCCAGCAGCTTAATGGGAATAGATACGCAGTATTTT. This sequence encodes CASSLMGIDTQYF. Full variable domain (outside the CDR3, taken from reference TRBV7-3 and TRBJ2-3): GAGVSQTPSNKVTEKGKYVELRCDPISGHTALYWYRQSLGQGPEFLIYFQGTGAADDSGLPNDRFFAVRPEGSVSTLKIQRTERGDSAVYLCASSLMGIDTQYFGPGTRLTVL.

In its sample, this clonotype was seen many times. The rearrangement links TRBV6-1 to TRBJ2-1; TRBD2 matches at 11 bases. The CDR3 totals 17 residues. CDR1 is MNHNS and CDR2 is SASEGT in the germline V gene. V was clipped by 6 bases and J by 4 bases; unmatched bases: 11. This CDR3 reads CASSRHAGTSGYNEQFF. CDR3 nucleotides: TGTGCCAGCAGCCGACATGCCGGGACTAGCGGATACAATGAGCAGTTCTTC.

This clonotype came up once. J is TRBJ1-1 and V is TRBV7-3; tentative D call: TRBD2 (6 bases). The J call may be wrong; the DNA end is better matched by TRBJ2-1. The germline V gene has CDR1 SGHTA and CDR2 FQGTGA. CDR3 size: 14 residues. Here the CDR3 reads CASSLGGIYNEQFF. CDR3 nucleotides: TGTGCCAGCAGCTTAGGGGGGATTTACAATGAGCAGTTCTTC.

This clonotype showed up many times. The rearrangement uses TRBV14 and TRBJ2-5; TRBD1 agrees at 8 bases. V lost 5 bases and J lost 3; bases outside the gene matches: 11. The CDR3 sequence is 16 residues long. CDR1 is SGHDN and CDR2 is FVKESK in the germline V gene. This chain's CDR3 is CASSGSKGQGEETQYF. The CDR3 DNA sequence: TGTGCCAGCAGCGGCTCGAAAGGACAGGGAGAAGAGACCCAGTACTTC.

The J gene is TRBJ2-1, the V gene TRBV6-5; the D is unclear. The tail of the sequence fits TRBJ2-7 better, so the J call may be wrong. The CDR3 is 11 residues long. Germline V gives CDR1 MNHEY, CDR2 SVGAGI. CDR3 loop: CASSYAYEQYF. DNA of the CDR3: TGTGCCAGCAGTTACGCCTACGAGCAGTACTTC.

The chain uses TRBV11-1 and TRBJ2-1; D not resolved. The assigned J gene may be wrong: the sequence end matches TRBJ2-5 better. The V gene's germline CDR1 is SGHAT and CDR2 FQDESV (reference sequence). This CDR3 spans 12 amino acids. The CDR3 nucleotides are TGTGCCAGCAGCGACGGTTGGGAGACCCAGTACTTC. It translates to CASSDGWETQYF.

This chain links TRBV11-2 with TRBJ1-1, with D hard to call. The V gene's germline CDR1 is SGHAT and CDR2 FQNNGV. With 1 base removed from V and 2 bases from J, the gap between germline ends came to 8 bases. The CDR3 sequence is 14 residues long. The CDR3 region is CASSLGPGNTEAFF. CDR3 in DNA: TGTGCCAGCAGCTTAGGCCCCGGAAACACTGAAGCTTTCTTT. Filled out from reference TRBV11-2 and TRBJ1-1, the complete variable domain reads EAGVAQSPRYKIIEKRQSVAFWCNPISGHATLYWYQQILGQGPKLLIQFQNNGVVDDSQLPKDRFSAERLKGVDSTLKIQPAKLEDSAVYLCASSLGPGNTEAFFGQGTRLTVV.

The rearrangement uses TRBV30 and TRBJ1-5, with D uncertain. This CDR3 is 13 amino acids long. Trimming removed 0 bases from V and 4 bases from J, with 7 bases in between. Germline CDR1 and CDR2: GTSNPN and SVGIG (reference sequence). The CDR3 protein is CAWSVGGNQPQHF. The CDR3 coding sequence is TGTGCCTGGAGTGTAGGCGGAAATCAGCCCCAGCATTTT.

A few counts support this clonotype. A read error is likely, as this CDR3 ends without the conserved phenylalanine or tryptophan. No DNA is shown, since the ends of the CDR3 on it are uncertain; the CDR3 is the one TCRdb lists. V usage is TRBV28 and J usage is TRBJ2-1; the DNA was not used to check the table's D call, TRBD2. The CDR3 contains 15 residues when both ends are counted. The V gene's germline CDR1 is MDHEN and CDR2 SYDVKM. This CDR3 is CASSVKPRGGYTFGS.

As for this clonotype: An end of the junction does not agree with germline; a read error may underlie this. The V gene is TRBV7-7, the J gene TRBJ2-1; D unclear. The CDR3 runs to 15 residues. Germline V gives CDR1 SSHAT, CDR2 FNYEAQ (reference sequence). The CDR3 DNA follows: TGTGCTAGCAGCTTGTCGGCAAGCTCCTACAATGAGCAGTTCTTC. Translating it yields CASSLSASSYNEQFF.

Here the CDR3 DNA reads TGTGCCAGCAGCCGAACGGGGGGGGAGGCCACTGAAGCTTTCTTT. Amino acid sequence: CASSRTGGEATEAFF. The chain links TRBV7-3 to TRBJ1-1; D is perhaps TRBD1 (5 bases). The CDR3 is made up of 15 amino acids. V lost 5 bases and J lost 4, with 17 bases in between. CDR1 SGHTA and CDR2 FQGTGA come from the germline V gene.

This clonotype was counted ten times or more. The chain recombines TRBV10-3 with TRBJ2-5; 8 bases map to TRBD1. The J call may not be correct, given that the DNA end is closer to TRBJ2-7. The CDR3 is 15 amino acids. Germline-derived CDR1 and CDR2 are ENHRY and SYGVKD. The CDR3 nucleotides are TGTGCCATCAGTGAGGCGGCAGGGGGCATTTACGAGCAGTACTTC. Its translation is CAISEAAGGIYEQYF.

V gene TRBV7-2 combines with J gene TRBJ2-3; D ambiguous. The CDR3 length is 13 residues. V dropped 5 bases and J dropped 4 bases, with 10 bases sitting between them. CDR1 is SGHTA and CDR2 is FQGNSA in the germline V gene. The CDR3 region has the DNA TGTGCCAGCAGCGGCAACTTTGCAGATACGCAGTATTTT. Translation: CASSGNFADTQYF.

J is TRBJ2-3 and V is TRBV27; 7 bases line up with TRBD2. The germline V gene has CDR1 MNHEY and CDR2 SMNVEV (reference sequence). The CDR3 length is 16 residues. V gave up 9 bases and J gave up 2 bases; unmatched junction bases: 14. The CDR3 loop is CASTSGTKPSTDTQYF. DNA for the CDR3: TGTGCCAGTACCTCCGGGACTAAGCCCTCCACAGATACGCAGTATTTT.

This clonotype was found many times. Because it lacks the conserved phenylalanine or tryptophan at the end, this CDR3 is likely a read error. It is unclear where the CDR3 begins or ends on the DNA, so no DNA is shown, and the CDR3 is as TCRdb lists it. This chain uses TRBV7-2 with TRBJ2-7; TRBD2 was called by the table and not checked on the DNA. CDR1 and CDR2 from the germline V gene are SGHTA and FQGNSA. The CDR3 has 14 residues if both end residues are counted. The CDR3 here is CASSPGLYGYTFGS.

The chain carries TRBV7-2 and TRBJ2-3; 7 nucleotides align to TRBD1. The CDR3 sequence is 15 residues long. Germline loops: CDR1 SGHTA, CDR2 FQGNSA. With V trimmed by 4 bases and J by 2 bases, 6 bases remained unmatched. The CDR3 nucleotides read TGTGCCAGCAGCTCCCCGGACAGGCTCACAGATACGCAGTATTTT. It translates to CASSSPDRLTDTQYF.

This clonotype counts as medium-sized. Since a much larger clone is just one base distant, this may be a read error. The CDR3 here is CASSRSGRSYNEQYF. In nucleotides, the CDR3 is TGTGCCAGCAGCCGTAGCGGGAGGTCCTACAATGAGCAGTACTTC. V gene TRBV7-9 combines with J gene TRBJ2-1; 10 bases fit TRBD2. Gene TRBJ2-7 matches the end of the DNA better, so the J call may be wrong. Germline lookup yields CDR1 SEHNR and CDR2 FQNEAQ (reference sequence). The CDR3 length is 15 residues.

The table lists this clonotype with many counts. This rearrangement joins TRBV29-1 to TRBJ2-1; D is possibly TRBD1 (6 bases). The CDR3 consists of 16 residues. The ends were cut back, 1 base at V and 1 base at J, with 14 bases in the middle. Germline lookup yields CDR1 SQVTM and CDR2 ANQGSEA. The CDR3 coding sequence is TGCAGCGTTGAAGGGGACACCCGAAAATCCTACAATGAGCAGTTCTTC. This gives the protein CSVEGDTRKSYNEQFF.

A note on this clonotype: The conserved phenylalanine or tryptophan is not found at the CDR3 terminus, so this likely reflects a read error. The DNA is left out, because the CDR3 cannot be placed on it with certainty; the CDR3 is given as TCRdb lists it. V gene TRBV5-4 combines with J gene TRBJ2-1; TRBD2 is the table's D call, not checked against the DNA. The CDR3 adds up to 17 amino acids, both ends counted. Germline V CDR1 and CDR2: SGHNT, YYREEE (reference sequence). The chain's CDR3 is CASSLQGLGESPLHFGN.

The sample holds a few counts of this clonotype. V usage is TRBV7-6 and J usage is TRBJ2-7; D not resolved. The J call may be incorrect, as the DNA end agrees better with TRBJ2-5. The CDR3 is made up of 13 amino acids. CDR1 is SGHVS and CDR2 is FNYEAQ in the germline V gene. CDR3 amino acids: CASSLAVQETQYF. As DNA, the CDR3 is TGTGCCAGCAGCTTAGCGGTCCAAGAGACCCAGTACTTC.

This clonotype was counted a few times. The chain joins TRBV9 to TRBJ2-1, with 11 bases identical to TRBD2. CDR1 and CDR2 (germline): SGDLS, YYNGEE. Trimming took 3 bases from V and 3 from J; bases not matched to a gene: 11. The CDR3 runs 18 residues. CDR3 sequence reads: CASSARGGTSGGYNEQFF. CDR3 nucleotides: TGTGCCAGCAGCGCCCGTGGGGGGACTAGCGGAGGCTACAATGAGCAGTTCTTC.